A single sample is the source of the 4 T cell receptor beta chains below, sequenced in a study of regulatory T cells in long-lasting Graves disease. Construction of the TCR beta libraries employed iRepertoire HTBI primers in conjunction with Arm-PCR of CDR3 regions. TCRdb redid the calling of the multiplex PCR reads with MiXCR, one entry per CDR3 protein. Found here are about 460,000 distinct CDR3 sequences, 12% to 15% of them singletons; the top ten hold approximately 15%. Time point noted: newly diagnosed GD, antithyroid drugs for less than 3 months. Preparation of the TCR library used RNA extracted from PBMCs. Separately, the same data were catalogued under a study of T cells in Graves' hyperthyroidism and ophthalmopathy.

This sample comprised peripheral blood mononuclear cells (PBMCs), obtained at new diagnosis, from a patient treated with antithyroid drugs. All receptors come from a woman between 50 and 59 years old with Graves disease.

This clonotype was seen only a few times. V gene TRBV9 combines with J gene TRBJ2-3, with 11 bases identical to TRBD2. Looked up from germline, CDR1 is SGDLS and CDR2 is YYNGEE. There are 14 residues in the CDR3. The V and J ends lost 0 bases and 8 bases, in that order; junction bases with no gene match: 2. This chain's CDR3 is CASSVATSGSTQYF. The CDR3 region has the DNA TGTGCCAGCAGCGTAGCCACTAGCGGGAGTACGCAGTATTTT.

This clonotype was seen repeatedly, ten times or more. This chain joins TRBV11-2 and TRBJ2-7; D remains unclear. Trimming left V 3 bases short and J 0 bases short, with 12 bases between. The CDR3 spans 15 residues. Germline V gives CDR1 SGHAT, CDR2 FQNNGV. The CDR3 is CASSLFRQSSYEQYF. CDR3 bases: TGTGCCAGCAGCTTGTTCCGACAAAGCTCCTACGAGCAGTACTTC. Full variable domain (missing parts from reference TRBV11-2 and TRBJ2-7): EAGVAQSPRYKIIEKRQSVAFWCNPISGHATLYWYQQILGQGPKLLIQFQNNGVVDDSQLPKDRFSAERLKGVDSTLKIQPAKLEDSAVYLCASSLFRQSSYEQYFGPGTRLTVT.

The table lists this clonotype with many counts. The rearrangement uses TRBV3-1 and TRBJ1-2; tentatively, D is TRBD1 (5 bases). Germline V gene sequence: CDR1 LGHDT, CDR2 YNNKEL (reference sequence). V was trimmed by 5 bases and J by 2 bases, leaving 12 bases between them. The CDR3 runs to 14 residues. CDR3 DNA: TGTGCCAGCAGCAAAGGGGAGACAAACTATGGCTACACCTTC. It encodes CASSKGETNYGYTF.

The rearrangement uses TRBV6-2 or TRBV6-3 and TRBJ2-5, with TRBD2 matching over 9 bases. CDR3 length: 14 amino acids. The V gene end was trimmed by 2 bases and the J gene end by 4 bases; junction bases not matched to a gene: 2. The V gene's germline CDR1 is MNHEY and CDR2 SVGEGT. As DNA, the CDR3 is TGTGCCAGCAGTTACCCGGGACTAGCAGAGACCCAGTACTTC. It is translated as CASSYPGLAETQYF.